By share, the clone carrying this T cell receptor (beta chain) counts as medium-sized. Its antigen is undetermined. The sample holds other DNA sequences that translate to the same CDR3. This sample is drawn from a study of T cell clones after liver transplantation. Study-level background: Post-transplant blood was tracked for graft-donor-reactive T cell clones identified in a pre-transplant mixed lymphocyte reaction. Study conclusions and caveats: A significant post-transplant drop in circulating graft-donor-reactive CD4 TCRbeta sequences occurred in most of the 8 subjects.

TCRbeta sequences of proliferating CFSE-low MLR cells were labeled alloreactive. Pre-transplant recipient cells met graft donor PBMCs, splenocytes, lymph-node cells, or third-party PBMCs. Trimming left V 2 bases short and J 5 bases short, with 10 bases between. In germline, CDR1 is SEHNR, CDR2 FQNEAQ (reference sequence). The length of the CDR3 is 15 residues. Assay used: immunoSEQ multiplex PCR; TCRdb lists only in-frame clones, some missing. The sample has a few thousand clones, 25% to 30% seen once. Sequenced sample: CD4+ T cells from cultured PBMCs. This TCR came from a human patient who received a liver transplant. The graft donor may have given rise to some T cells. The rearrangement uses TRBV7-9 and TRBJ1-6, with D uncertain. CDR3 region: CASSLSGLDNSPLHF. CDR3 nucleotides: TGTGCCAGCAGCTTATCGGGCCTAGATAATTCACCCCTCCACTTT. The full variable domain, rest sourced from reference TRBV7-9 and TRBJ1-6, is DTGVSQNPRHKITKRGQNVTFRCDPISEHNRLYWYRQTLGQGPEFLTYFQNEAQLEKSRLLSDRFSAERPKGSFSTLEIQRTEQGDSAMYLCASSLSGLDNSPLHFGNGTRLTVT.